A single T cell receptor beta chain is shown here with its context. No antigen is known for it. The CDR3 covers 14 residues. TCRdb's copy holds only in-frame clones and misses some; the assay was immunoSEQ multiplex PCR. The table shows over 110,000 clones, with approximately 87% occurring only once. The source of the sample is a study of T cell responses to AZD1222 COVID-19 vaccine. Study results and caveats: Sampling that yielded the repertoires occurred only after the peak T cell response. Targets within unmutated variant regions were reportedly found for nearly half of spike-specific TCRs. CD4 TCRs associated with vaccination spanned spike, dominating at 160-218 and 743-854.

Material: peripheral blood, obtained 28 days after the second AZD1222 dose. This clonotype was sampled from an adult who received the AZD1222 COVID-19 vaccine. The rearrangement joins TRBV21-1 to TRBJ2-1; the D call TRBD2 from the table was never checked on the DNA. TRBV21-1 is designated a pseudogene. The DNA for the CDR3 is TGTGCCAGCAGTCGGACTAGCTCCTACAATGAGCAGTTCTTC. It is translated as CASSRTSSYNEQFF.